This T cell receptor beta chain came from a study of blood T cell repertoires in COVID-19. Trimming removed 1 base from V and 4 bases from J, with 10 bases in between. The length of the CDR3 is 15 residues. CDR1 is KGHSH, CDR2 LQKENI, per germline. Source study methods: For nucleated cells, counts were estimated from reference gene primer amplification. Libraries were prepared by immunoSEQ multiplex PCR; TCRdb keeps only in-frame clonotypes and omits some of them. V and J calls and clone size come straight from that table; D and trimming were deduced from the DNA. The data hold about 380,000 clones, with roughly 91% observed a single time.

The clonotype originates from a woman aged 18-29 years who had recovered from COVID-19. The gene calls are TRBV18 and TRBJ1-4, with D tentatively TRBD1 (5 bases). Sequenced sample: PBMCs or T cells enriched from blood (not recorded which). In DNA, the CDR3 is TGTGCCAGCTCACCACGCGAACAGGATAATGAAAAACTGTTTTTT. Residues: CASSPREQDNEKLFF.